A selection of T cell receptor beta chains follows, all from one sample in a study of blood T cell repertoires in COVID-19. Sequenced by immunoSEQ multiplex PCR; TCRdb stores in-frame clones only, minus some. This sample has over 250,000 clones, with approximately 88% found just once. Sequencing was carried out using peripheral blood. The source is a man aged 50-60 years with acute or convalescent COVID-19. Each CDR3 is given with its conserved first and last residue. Some rows mark clone size as missing; the rest say once, few, many or name a class of expanded clone.

>TRBV5-1|-
CASSWEAGPQETQYF
>TRBV11-3|-
CASSPGLAGGPDTQYF
>TRBV3-1/TRBV3-2|-
CASSSRAGMSTEAFF
>TRBV11-2|once
CASSGRTGGETQYF
>TRBV12-3/TRBV12-4|-
CASTRAGELFF
>TRBV13|-
CASSLGHNTGELFF
>TRBV19|-
CASSISLSGANVLTF
>TRBV6-5|-
CASSDPPGGGYTF
>TRBV10-2|-
CASSEGQGGGPSTDTQYF
>TRBV12-3/TRBV12-4|-
CASRAAPGTVPKF
>TRBV20-1|-
CSASGAAGEGPQFF
>TRBV19|-
CASSLDGGNYGYTF
>TRBV2|-
CASTRGGNNEQFF
>TRBV9|-
CASSVMEVGAYYGYTF
>TRBV7-9|once
CASSLARVAGDQQETQYF
>TRBV7-8|-
CASSARLAGLDTDTQYF